These 31 T cell receptor beta chains were all obtained from the same sample, sequenced in a study of blood T cell repertoires in COVID-19. Using immunoSEQ multiplex PCR, the repertoire was profiled, and TCRdb retains in-frame clones only, with some absent. Of tens of thousands of clones listed, roughly 88% are singletons. The sample consisted of peripheral blood. These TCRs come from a human donor in a cohort sampled during active COVID-19. The donor label of this sample is uncertain.

This clone occurred once. The chain combines TRBV29-1 with TRBJ1-1; weak D call: TRBD1 (5 bases). Germline CDR1 and CDR2: SQVTM and ANQGSEA. This CDR3 is 12 amino acids long. This chain's CDR3 is CSCDGGDTEAFF. DNA of the CDR3: TGCAGTTGCGATGGGGGGGACACTGAAGCTTTCTTT.

The V and J genes are TRBV27 and TRBJ2-3; 10 positions match TRBD2. Germline V gives CDR1 MNHEY, CDR2 SMNVEV (reference sequence). V shed 5 bases and J 5 bases; nucleotides not matched to a gene: 7. The CDR3 totals 15 residues. The CDR3 reads CASSLRLAGIDTQYF. The DNA of the CDR3 is TGTGCCAGCAGTCTACGACTAGCGGGCATAGATACGCAGTATTTT.

The chain links TRBV28 to TRBJ2-7, with D maybe TRBD1 (5 bases). This CDR3 comprises 14 residues. CDR1 is MDHEN and CDR2 is SYDVKM in the germline V gene. Trimming pared 7 bases from V and 7 bases from J, leaving 20 bases between. The chain's CDR3 is CASTGGALEWEQYF. The CDR3 nucleotides read TGTGCCAGCACGGGTGGGGCGCTGGAATGGGAGCAGTACTTC.

This chain connects TRBV5-4 to TRBJ1-1, with D possibly being TRBD1 (5 bases). The length of the CDR3 is 14 residues. The V end was cut by 2 bases, the J end by 3 bases, with 11 bases between. The germline gives CDR1 SGHNT, CDR2 YYREEE (reference sequence). The CDR3 region has the DNA TGTGCCAGCAGCTTATCCGGGGGAGACACTGAAGCTTTCTTT. It translates to CASSLSGGDTEAFF.

This chain uses TRBV2 with TRBJ2-3, with 7 bases matching TRBD2. V lost 3 bases, J lost 4 bases, and 10 bases stayed unmatched. The CDR3 has 16 amino acids. CDR1 and CDR2 from the germline V gene are SNHLY and FYNNEI. As DNA, the CDR3 is TGTGCCAGCAGTGATGAGGGAGGGCCCTCGTCAGATACGCAGTATTTT. This encodes CASSDEGGPSSDTQYF.

The chain carries TRBV3-1 (or the pseudogene TRBV3-2) and TRBJ2-3; the D is unclear. Looked up from germline, CDR1 is LGHDT and CDR2 is YNNKEL (reference sequence). V dropped 1 base and J dropped 2 bases, with 10 bases sitting between them. The CDR3 is 15 amino acids. The CDR3 DNA reads as TGTGCCAGCAGCCAAGCTCAGGCGATCACAGATACGCAGTATTTT. It encodes CASSQAQAITDTQYF.

The V and J genes are TRBV28 and TRBJ2-1, with 8 nucleotides matching TRBD2. CDR3 length: 14 residues. Germline CDR1 MDHEN, CDR2 SYDVKM. Losses at the gene ends were 3 bases for V and 2 bases for J; bases not matched to a gene: 0. CDR3 loop: CASSLTSAYNEQFF. The CDR3 region has the DNA TGTGCCAGCAGTTTGACTAGCGCCTACAATGAGCAGTTCTTC.

V and J are TRBV3-1 (or the pseudogene TRBV3-2) and TRBJ2-1; no clear D gene. Looked up from germline, CDR1 is LGHDT and CDR2 is YNNKEL (reference sequence). The V end was cut by 8 bases, the J end by 0 bases, with 14 bases between. The CDR3 spans 15 residues. The CDR3 protein is CASGASESSYNEQFF. CDR3 DNA: TGTGCCAGCGGTGCATCCGAGAGCTCCTACAATGAGCAGTTCTTC.

This rearrangement joins TRBV27 to TRBJ2-7; D ambiguous. V was cut by 5 bases and J by 2 bases, with 7 bases left in between. The length of the CDR3 is 12 residues. Germline V gene data show CDR1 as MNHEY and CDR2 as SMNVEV (reference sequence). CDR3 residues: CASSPSPYEQYF. CDR3 nucleotide sequence: TGTGCCAGCAGTCCTTCCCCCTACGAGCAGTACTTC.

This chain links TRBV5-1 with TRBJ2-7; no reliable D call. Germline CDR1 and CDR2: SGHRS and YFSETQ. V shed 0 bases and J shed 0 bases, with 4 bases lying between them. CDR3 length: 13 residues. CDR3 residues: CASSLDNSYEQYF. The CDR3 DNA reads TGCGCCAGCAGCTTGGACAACTCCTACGAGCAGTACTTC.

The V gene is TRBV6-6, the J gene TRBJ2-7, with TRBD2 matching 7 bases. Looked up from germline, CDR1 is MNHNY and CDR2 is SVGAGI (reference sequence). This CDR3 has 14 amino acids. V gave up 2 bases and J gave up 5 bases; unmatched junction bases: 6. This chain's CDR3 is CASSYTAGEDEQYF. The CDR3 region has the DNA TGTGCCAGCAGTTACACGGCGGGAGAGGACGAGCAGTACTTC.

The CDR3 reads CASSLWTHLTGELFF. As DNA, the CDR3 is TGCGCCAGCAGCCTATGGACACACCTCACCGGGGAGCTGTTTTTT. The chain links TRBV5-1 to TRBJ2-2, with D possibly matching TRBD1 (5 bases). V gave up 4 bases and J gave up 4 bases, with 14 bases separating them. CDR1 and CDR2 (germline): SGHRS, YFSETQ. CDR3 size: 15 residues.

V is TRBV20-1 and J is TRBJ1-3; 7 bases line up with TRBD1. The CDR3 runs 14 residues. Germline V gene sequence: CDR1 DFQATT, CDR2 SNEGSKA (reference sequence). J lost 2 bases, V lost 3 bases, and 4 bases had no gene match. The CDR3 coding sequence is TGCAGTGCTAGTAAACAGGGGACTGGAAACACCATATATTTT. Protein sequence: CSASKQGTGNTIYF.

The chain recombines TRBV5-1 with TRBJ1-1, with D possibly being TRBD1 (6 bases). This CDR3 is built from 13 residues. Germline CDR1 reads SGHRS; CDR2 reads YFSETQ. Trimming shortened V by 0 bases and J by 11 bases, and 14 bases separated the two germline ends. In nucleotides, the CDR3 is TGCGCCAGCAGCTTGGAGGCAGGGGCGTCGGCTTTCTTT. Protein sequence: CASSLEAGASAFF.

This clone was observed a handful of times. The V call is TRBV19, the J call TRBJ2-1, with 14 bases lining up with TRBD2. J gave up 0 bases and V 4 bases, and 5 bases lay outside the gene matches. From germline, CDR1 is LNHDA and CDR2 SQIVND (reference sequence). This CDR3 has 18 residues. The CDR3 DNA is TGTGCCAGTAGTAGTGGACTAGCGGGAGGCCTCTCCTACAATGAGCAGTTCTTC. Translation gives CASSSGLAGGLSYNEQFF.

The rearrangement uses TRBV7-3 and TRBJ2-5; weak D call: TRBD2 (5 bases). The CDR3 runs 13 residues. Germline-derived CDR1 and CDR2 are SGHTA and FQGTGA. V was shortened by 5 bases and J by 5 bases, with 12 bases between the two germline ends. CDR3 protein: CASSLQERETQYF. The CDR3 DNA follows: TGTGCCAGCAGCCTTCAAGAGCGGGAGACCCAGTACTTC.

The chain carries TRBV5-6 and TRBJ1-1; D is undetermined. CDR1 and CDR2 from the germline V gene are SGHDT and YYEEEE. This CDR3 is 14 amino acids long. Deletions cut 3 bases from V and 1 base from J, with 10 bases between. For the CDR3, the DNA is TGTGCCAGCAGCTCGCGAGTTGGGAACACTGAAGCTTTCTTT. Translation gives CASSSRVGNTEAFF.

The V call is TRBV5-1, the J call TRBJ2-5, with TRBD2 identical over 8 bases. In germline, CDR1 is SGHRS, CDR2 YFSETQ. The CDR3 has 15 residues. Trimming at V came to 4 bases and at J to 1 base, leaving 6 bases not matched to a gene. CDR3 in DNA: TGCGCCAGCAGCGGAACTAGCGGCATCCAAGAGACCCAGTACTTC. Its protein product is CASSGTSGIQETQYF.

In this sample, this clone turned up once. The J gene is TRBJ2-1, the V gene TRBV30, with 14 bases lining up with TRBD2. V lost 2 bases, J lost 6 bases, and 6 bases stayed unmatched. The CDR3 sequence is 16 residues long. Looked up from germline, CDR1 is GTSNPN and CDR2 is SVGIG (reference sequence). CDR3 sequence: CAWSQGTSGRINEQFF. DNA for the CDR3: TGTGCCTGGAGTCAAGGGACTAGCGGGAGAATCAATGAGCAGTTCTTC.

The V and J genes are TRBV3-1 (or the pseudogene TRBV3-2) and TRBJ2-6; TRBD2 agrees at 13 bases. The J segment lost 2 bases and the V segment lost 0 bases, leaving 4 bases of the junction unmatched. Germline lookup yields CDR1 LGHDT and CDR2 YNNKEL (reference sequence). The CDR3 covers 19 residues. The CDR3 loop is CASSQDLGLAGAGANVLTF. The CDR3 bases are TGTGCCAGCAGCCAAGATCTTGGACTAGCGGGAGCTGGGGCCAACGTCCTGACTTTC.

V is TRBV6-2 or TRBV6-3 and J is TRBJ2-1, with 9 bases matching TRBD2. Germline V lookup: CDR1 MNHEY, CDR2 SVGEGT. This CDR3 has 13 residues. J was trimmed by 10 bases and V by 4 bases; bases with no gene match: 5. This CDR3 reads CASSLSSGTEQFF. The CDR3 coding sequence is TGTGCCAGCAGTTTATCTAGCGGGACCGAGCAGTTCTTC.

V usage is TRBV5-1 and J usage is TRBJ2-2, with D possibly TRBD1 on 6 matching bases. Germline V CDR1 and CDR2: SGHRS, YFSETQ. This CDR3 has 13 residues. With 5 bases removed from V and 7 bases from J, the gap between germline ends came to 12 bases. CDR3 in amino acids: CASSYLRGGELFF. The CDR3 coding sequence is TGCGCCAGCAGTTACCTCAGGGGCGGGGAGCTGTTTTTT.

This clone was detected a few times. The J gene is TRBJ1-1, the V gene TRBV10-2; D gene uncertain. This CDR3 has 15 amino acids. Trimming cost V 1 base and J 4 bases, with 13 bases left between them. From germline, CDR1 is WSHSY and CDR2 SAAADI. The CDR3 is CASSEWATHSTEAFF. The CDR3 DNA is TGCGCCAGCAGTGAGTGGGCCACCCACTCCACTGAAGCTTTCTTT.

The chain links TRBV12-3 or TRBV12-4 to TRBJ2-2; tentative D call: TRBD2 (5 bases). This CDR3 spans 13 amino acids. Trimming took off 3 bases at V and 7 bases at J, with 9 bases between the two ends. The CDR3 DNA is TGTGCCAGCAGTTTCCGGGGTGGCGGGGAGCTGTTTTTT. Translated, it gives CASSFRGGGELFF.

The chain is built from TRBV5-1 and TRBJ1-2, with 10 bases fitting TRBD1. Losses at the gene ends were 0 bases for V and 6 bases for J; bases not matched to a gene: 5. The germline V gene encodes CDR1 SGHRS and CDR2 YFSETQ. The CDR3 length is 15 residues. The CDR3 DNA follows: TGCGCCAGCAGCTTGGAGACAGGGGGCTCCAATGGCTACACCTTC. Translated: CASSLETGGSNGYTF.

This clone was detected only once. A much larger clone differs by one base, so this may be a read error. Other DNA sequences from this sample encode an identical CDR3 as well. V and J are TRBV3-1 (or the pseudogene TRBV3-2) and TRBJ2-1; 8 bases map to TRBD1. Germline V gives CDR1 LGHDT, CDR2 YNNKEL (reference sequence). CDR3 length: 17 amino acids. The DNA for the CDR3 is TGTGCCAGCAGTCAAGATTATGGGCAGGGGGCGATCAATGAGCAGTTCTTC. It yields the protein CASSQDYGQGAINEQFF.

The chain uses TRBV6-4 and TRBJ1-2; 8 positions agree with TRBD1. The J segment lost 7 bases and the V segment lost 5 bases, leaving 9 bases of the junction unmatched. Germline CDR1 is MRHNA and CDR2 is SNTAGT. The CDR3 consists of 14 residues. The DNA of the CDR3 is TGTGCCAGCAGTAAAGAGACAGGGGTGGGTGGCTACACCTTC. Translation gives CASSKETGVGGYTF.

The sample holds a few counts of this clone. The rearrangement links TRBV6-2 or TRBV6-3 to TRBJ2-3, with TRBD2 matching over 11 bases. The CDR3 covers 17 residues. Germline V CDR1 and CDR2: MNHEY, SVGEGT. The J segment lost 4 bases and the V segment lost 5 bases, leaving 11 bases of the junction unmatched. CDR3 DNA: TGTGCCAGCAGTCCCCGGCCTAGCGGGAGGCGGGCAGATACGCAGTATTTT. Translating it yields CASSPRPSGRRADTQYF.

This clone has just one count. The V and J genes are TRBV5-1 and TRBJ2-7; 7 bases map to TRBD2. CDR3 size: 15 residues. Germline lookup yields CDR1 SGHRS and CDR2 YFSETQ. V dropped 0 bases and J dropped 7; count of bases not matched to a gene: 10. CDR3 DNA sequence: TGCGCCAGCAGCTTGGCCGGGGGAGGGCCTTGGGAGCAGTACTTC. It encodes CASSLAGGGPWEQYF.

The V and J genes are TRBV30 and TRBJ2-6; D is perhaps TRBD1 (6 bases). Trimming shortened V by 0 bases and J by 4 bases, and 16 bases separated the two germline ends. The CDR3 contains 17 residues. Germline V gene sequence: CDR1 GTSNPN, CDR2 SVGIG (reference sequence). The CDR3 spells CAWSVLGARSGANVLTF. The CDR3 nucleotides are TGTGCCTGGAGTGTACTGGGGGCGCGTTCCGGGGCCAACGTCCTGACTTTC.

In its sample, this clone was seen a few times. The rearrangement uses TRBV28 and TRBJ2-7; 11 nucleotides line up with TRBD2. Germline loops: CDR1 MDHEN, CDR2 SYDVKM. The trim removed 4 bases at V and 3 bases at J, leaving 8 bases unmatched. CDR3 length: 16 amino acids. This CDR3 reads CASSSRIAGGIYEQYF. CDR3 nucleotides: TGTGCCAGCAGTTCCCGAATAGCGGGAGGGATCTACGAGCAGTACTTC.